These 4 T cell receptor beta chains came from one sample sequenced in a study of CD8+CD57+ T cells in acquired aplastic anemia. Previously, flow cytometry had revealed CD8+CD57+ cell expansion in the patients chosen for sequencing. TCR beta VDJ and CDR3 were profiled, and genomic DNA was the template. TCRdb ran MiXCR on the reads and lists one entry per CDR3 protein. The repertoire holds about 54,000 distinct CDR3 sequences, with roughly three fifths as singletons. Sequencing used sorted CD4+, CD8+, or CD8+CD57+ T cells (not recorded which) from PBMCs. Every receptor here comes from a human donor with aplastic anemia.

The chain is built from TRBV9 and TRBJ2-2, with TRBD1 matching 9 bases. This CDR3 has 17 amino acids. After removal of 0 bases from V and 4 bases from J, the junction contained 7 bases not matched to a gene. Germline loops: CDR1 SGDLS, CDR2 YYNGEE. In nucleotides, the CDR3 is TGTGCCAGCAGCGTAGCGGGGGACAGGGTAGTCACCGGGGAGCTGTTTTTT. Its protein product is CASSVAGDRVVTGELFF. The full variable domain, its missing parts supplied by reference TRBV9 and TRBJ2-2, is DSGVTQTPKHLITATGQRVTLRCSPRSGDLSVYWYQQSLDQGLQFLIQYYNGEERAKGNILERFSAQQFPDLHSELNLSSLELGDSALYFCASSVAGDRVVTGELFFGEGSRLTVL.

This clonotype has only one observation. The chain combines TRBV5-1 with TRBJ1-1; the D is unclear. This CDR3 comprises 15 residues. The germline CDR1 and CDR2 sequences are SGHRS and YFSETQ. Trimming stripped 4 bases from V and 2 bases from J, with 15 bases between. Here the CDR3 reads CASSPNNRSNTEAFF. CDR3 bases: TGCGCCAGCAGCCCGAACAACCGTTCTAACACTGAAGCTTTCTTT.

This sequence joins TRBV20-1 and TRBJ1-6; 11 bases are shared with TRBD1. The J segment lost 8 bases and the V segment lost 5 bases, leaving 5 bases of the junction unmatched. Germline lookup yields CDR1 DFQATT and CDR2 SNEGSKA (reference sequence). The CDR3 has 14 residues. This CDR3 reads CSAGGGQGDSPLHF. The CDR3 DNA reads as TGCAGTGCTGGTGGGGGACAGGGGGATTCACCCCTCCACTTT.

This clonotype was detected ten times or more. The rearrangement links TRBV9 to TRBJ2-3, with 7 bases fitting TRBD1. V lost 3 bases, J lost 4 bases, and 5 bases stayed unmatched. From germline, CDR1 is SGDLS and CDR2 YYNGEE. This CDR3 is built from 14 residues. The CDR3 here is CASSGRQGADTQYF. CDR3 in DNA: TGTGCCAGCAGCGGGAGGCAGGGGGCAGATACGCAGTATTTT. Full variable domain (remainder filled in from reference TRBV9 and TRBJ2-3): DSGVTQTPKHLITATGQRVTLRCSPRSGDLSVYWYQQSLDQGLQFLIQYYNGEERAKGNILERFSAQQFPDLHSELNLSSLELGDSALYFCASSGRQGADTQYFGPGTRLTVL.